This TCR beta chain originates from a study of T cell responses to AZD1222 COVID-19 vaccine (dated by TCRdb to the early 2020s). Context from the whole study: A total of about 240 trial participants underwent TCR sequencing, of whom about 210 received two doses of AZD1222 and some 26 received two doses of the MenACWY control vaccine. Enrollment into the trials was organized by age into subgroups of 18-55, 56-69 and 70-plus years, and those subgroups contained roughly 150, 30 and 60 TCR-sequenced participants, respectively. General conclusions and limits of the study: Vaccine-associated CD4 TCRs spanned the whole spike protein, with dominant responses in regions 160-218 and 743-854. Epitopes outside the regions mutated in the B.1.351 and B.1.1.7 variants were reportedly recognized by nearly half of the unique spike-specific TCRs. In the small 56-69-year group, the increase in depth fell short of significance, most likely because of low power. Because no samples from the day 14 peak response were available, repertoires could be characterized only after the peak T cell response. After two AZD1222 doses, both the breadth and the depth of spike-specific TCRs were significantly higher than at day 0 and than in MenACWY recipients. Most participants were white British and females outnumbered males, and the authors suggested that clonal diversity may have been underestimated. Conclusions about previously exposed vaccinees are limited, since just a handful of AZD1222 recipients were seropositive for SARS-CoV-2 at baseline.

The CDR3 regions of human TCRbeta chains were subjected to immunosequencing. In the source study's methods: TCRs in the repertoires were matched against a reference library of SARS-CoV-2-specific TCRs that had been generated with the MIRA antigen-specificity platform. Breadth was defined as the fraction of unique TCRs that were SARS-CoV-2-associated, and depth was defined as the fraction of total T cells that were SARS-CoV-2-associated. Each spike-specific TCR was assigned to its reactive spike region and to a CD4 or CD8 class using the MIRA data. Log10-transformed breadth and depth values were compared by one-way ANOVA with Sidak's multiple comparisons tests. The immuneACCESS repertoire file appears here via TCRdb, limited to in-frame rearrangements. These files lack a portion of the clones; in checked studies, under half of the deficit traces to unresolved V genes, and the cause of the others is not known. Clonal size and the V and J genes are those of that table, whereas D and trimming came from the DNA. This sample lists 90,000 to 100,000 clones; roughly 90% were detected once. The top ten constitute 16% of the sample.

CDR1 SGHRS and CDR2 YFSETQ were looked up in the germline V gene. Trimming removed 0 bases from V and 8 bases from J, leaving 11 bases between the germline ends. The CDR3 runs 13 amino acids, cysteine and phenylalanine included. Just the 39-base CDR3 DNA is kept, in frame starting at base 1. On this clone: What this receptor recognizes is not known. The record has no base qualities; no much larger clone is one base away.

The time point label, as the study defines it: about 28 days (+/-7) after the second vaccine dose. AZD1222 recipients with second doses at about 4 weeks or about 12 weeks were pooled, because spike-specific TCR depth and breadth did not differ between schedules. Samples from vaccinated people were obtained from the UK trials COV001 and COV002, which included a single-blind randomized controlled phase 2/3 trial of AZD1222 (ChAdOx1 nCoV-19) in healthy adults. Trial participant PBMC samples were collected at day 0 and day 28 after the second dose for TCRbeta chain sequencing. The chain is encoded by TRBV5-1 joined to TRBJ1-2; a tentative D call is TRBD1 (5 bases match). The sequencing used peripheral blood, collected 28 days after the second AZD1222 dose. The source is an adult who received the AZD1222 COVID-19 vaccine. The DNA sequence is TGCGCCAGCAGCTTGGGCCGGGACGGGGGCTACACCTTC. This gives the protein CASSLGRDGGYTF.